This TCR beta chain was sequenced during a study of CD8 T cells in ankylosing spondylitis. CDR3 length: 12 amino acids. Germline CDR1 reads SEHNR; CDR2 reads FQNEAQ (reference sequence). Deletions cut 1 base from V and 7 bases from J, with 7 bases between. This clonotype was picked up a small number of times. Its antigen is not known. Quantitative 5'-RACE with molecular barcodes produced the TCR beta libraries. In TCRdb, the 5' RACE reads were re-called with MiXCR into one record per CDR3 protein. The data contain 200,000 to 300,000 distinct CDR3 sequences, roughly 10% of them singletons. Study-wide findings and caveats: What seemed typical of ankylosing spondylitis blood was a TCR beta motif built from eight highly homologous variants. Certain motif variants had earlier been reported in reactive arthritis synovial fluid and blood. It was reported that disease-linked clones were significantly enriched in matched ankylosing spondylitis synovial fluid.

This clonotype was sampled from a male donor with ankylosing spondylitis or in good health (not recorded which). The source material was blood, either unsorted or a sorted T cell fraction (not recorded which). V is TRBV7-9 and J is TRBJ1-1, with D unresolved. The CDR3 reads CASSLEGYEAFF. The CDR3 DNA reads as TGTGCCAGCAGCTTAGAAGGATATGAAGCTTTCTTT.